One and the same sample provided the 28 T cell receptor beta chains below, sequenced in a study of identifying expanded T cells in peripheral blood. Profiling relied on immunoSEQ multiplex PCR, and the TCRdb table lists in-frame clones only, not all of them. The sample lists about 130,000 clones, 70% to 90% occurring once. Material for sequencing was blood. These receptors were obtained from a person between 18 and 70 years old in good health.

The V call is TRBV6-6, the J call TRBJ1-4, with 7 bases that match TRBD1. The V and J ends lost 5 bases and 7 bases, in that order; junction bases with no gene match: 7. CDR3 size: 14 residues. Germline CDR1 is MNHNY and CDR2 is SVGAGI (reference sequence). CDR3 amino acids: CASSQDREGEKLFF. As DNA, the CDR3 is TGTGCCAGCAGTCAAGACAGGGAAGGTGAAAAACTGTTTTTT.

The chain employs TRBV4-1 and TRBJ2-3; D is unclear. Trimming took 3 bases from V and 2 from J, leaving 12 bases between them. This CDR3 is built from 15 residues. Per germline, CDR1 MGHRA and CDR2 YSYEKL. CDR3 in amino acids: CASSQAGPYTDTQYF. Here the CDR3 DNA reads TGCGCCAGCAGCCAGGCCGGGCCTTACACAGATACGCAGTATTTT.

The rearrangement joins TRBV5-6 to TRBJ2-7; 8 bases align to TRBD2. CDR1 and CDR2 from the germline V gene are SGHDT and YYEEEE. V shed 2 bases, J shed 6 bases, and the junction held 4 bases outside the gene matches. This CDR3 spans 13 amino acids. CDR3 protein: CASSLAGVGEQYF. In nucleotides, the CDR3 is TGTGCCAGCAGCTTAGCGGGAGTGGGCGAGCAGTACTTC.

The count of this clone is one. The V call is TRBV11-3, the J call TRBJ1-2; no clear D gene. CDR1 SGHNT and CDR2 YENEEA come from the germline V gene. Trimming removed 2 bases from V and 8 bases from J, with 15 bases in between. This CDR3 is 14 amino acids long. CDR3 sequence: CASSLNLSRRGYTF. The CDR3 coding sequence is TGTGCCAGCAGCTTAAATCTAAGCCGTAGGGGCTACACCTTC.

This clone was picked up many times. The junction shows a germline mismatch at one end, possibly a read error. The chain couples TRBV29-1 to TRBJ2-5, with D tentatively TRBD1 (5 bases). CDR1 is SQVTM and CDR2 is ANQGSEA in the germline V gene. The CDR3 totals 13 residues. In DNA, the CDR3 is TGCAGCCTTGAGGTCCAGGGAACAGAGACCCAGTACTTC. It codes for CSLEVQGTETQYF.

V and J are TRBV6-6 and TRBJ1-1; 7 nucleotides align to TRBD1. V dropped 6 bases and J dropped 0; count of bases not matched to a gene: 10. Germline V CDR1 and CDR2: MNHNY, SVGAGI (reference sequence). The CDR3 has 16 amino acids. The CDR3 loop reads CASSRQGGVVNTEAFF. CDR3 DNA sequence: TGTGCCAGCAGCCGACAGGGAGGGGTGGTGAACACTGAAGCTTTCTTT.

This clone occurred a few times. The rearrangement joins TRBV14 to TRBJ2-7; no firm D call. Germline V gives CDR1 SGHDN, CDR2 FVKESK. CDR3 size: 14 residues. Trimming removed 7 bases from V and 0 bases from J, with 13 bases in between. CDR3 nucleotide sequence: TGTGCCAGCACCCCCGGGCCAGGCTCCTACGAGCAGTACTTC. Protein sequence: CASTPGPGSYEQYF.

Here the CDR3 reads CASRVQGRQPQHF. The CDR3 DNA sequence: TGTGCCAGCAGGGTACAGGGTAGACAGCCCCAGCATTTT. The chain recombines TRBV28 with TRBJ1-5; D is perhaps TRBD1 (6 bases). The length of the CDR3 is 13 residues. The germline gives CDR1 MDHEN, CDR2 SYDVKM. The V and J ends lost 6 bases and 7 bases respectively, with 13 bases between them.

CDR3 in DNA: TGCGCCAGCAGCTTGTCTAGCGGGGGAGAGACCCAGTACTTC. Its translation is CASSLSSGGETQYF. The chain has TRBV5-1 and TRBJ2-5; TRBD2 agrees at 10 bases. Germline CDR1 and CDR2: SGHRS and YFSETQ. The CDR3 extends over 14 amino acids. With V trimmed by 1 base and J by 4 bases, 1 base remained unmatched.

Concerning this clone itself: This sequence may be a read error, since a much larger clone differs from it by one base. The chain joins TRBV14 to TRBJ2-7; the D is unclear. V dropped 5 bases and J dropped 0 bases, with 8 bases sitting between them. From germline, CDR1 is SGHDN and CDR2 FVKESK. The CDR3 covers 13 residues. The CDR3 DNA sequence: TGTGCCAGCAGCTTTGAAAGCTCCTACGAGCAGTACTTC. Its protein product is CASSFESSYEQYF. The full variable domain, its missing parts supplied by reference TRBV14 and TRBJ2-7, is EAGVTQFPSHSVIEKGQTVTLRCDPISGHDNLYWYRRVMGKEIKFLLHFVKESKQDESGMPNNRFLAERTGGTYSTLKVQPAELEDSGVYFCASSFESSYEQYFGPGTRLTVT.

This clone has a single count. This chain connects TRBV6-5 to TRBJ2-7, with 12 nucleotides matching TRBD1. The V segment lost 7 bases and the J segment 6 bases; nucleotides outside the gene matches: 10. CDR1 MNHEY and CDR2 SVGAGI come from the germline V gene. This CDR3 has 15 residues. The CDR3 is CASTFRRDRGLEQYF. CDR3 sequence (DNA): TGTGCCAGCACCTTTCGCCGGGACAGGGGGCTCGAGCAGTACTTC.

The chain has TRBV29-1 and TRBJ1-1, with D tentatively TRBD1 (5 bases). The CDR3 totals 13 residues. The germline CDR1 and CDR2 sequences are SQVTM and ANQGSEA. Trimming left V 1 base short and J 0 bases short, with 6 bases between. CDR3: CSVEAGMNTEAFF. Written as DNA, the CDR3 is TGCAGCGTTGAAGCAGGGATGAACACTGAAGCTTTCTTT. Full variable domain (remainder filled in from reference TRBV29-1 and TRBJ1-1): SAVISQKPSRDICQRGTSLTIQCQVDSQVTMMFWYRQQPGQSLTLIATANQGSEATYESGFVIDKFPISRPNLTFSTLTVSNMSPEDSSIYLCSVEAGMNTEAFFGQGTRLTVV.

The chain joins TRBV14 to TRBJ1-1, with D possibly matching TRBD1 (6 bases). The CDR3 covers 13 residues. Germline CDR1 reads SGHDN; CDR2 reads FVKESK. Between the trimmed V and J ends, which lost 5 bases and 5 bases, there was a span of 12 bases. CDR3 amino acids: CASSYRVRTEAFF. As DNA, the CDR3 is TGTGCCAGCAGCTACAGGGTAAGGACTGAAGCTTTCTTT.

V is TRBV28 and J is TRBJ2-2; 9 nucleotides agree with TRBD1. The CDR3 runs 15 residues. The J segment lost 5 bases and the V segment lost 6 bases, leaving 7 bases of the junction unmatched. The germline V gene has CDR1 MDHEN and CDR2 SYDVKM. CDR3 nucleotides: TGTGCCAGCAGACCTCCCGGGACAGGGACCGGGGAGCTGTTTTTT. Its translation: CASRPPGTGTGELFF. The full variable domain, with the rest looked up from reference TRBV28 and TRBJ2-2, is DVKVTQSSRYLVKRTGEKVFLECVQDMDHENMFWYRQDPGLGLRLIYFSYDVKMKEKGDIPEGYSVSREKKERFSLILESASTNQTSMYLCASRPPGTGTGELFFGEGSRLTVL.

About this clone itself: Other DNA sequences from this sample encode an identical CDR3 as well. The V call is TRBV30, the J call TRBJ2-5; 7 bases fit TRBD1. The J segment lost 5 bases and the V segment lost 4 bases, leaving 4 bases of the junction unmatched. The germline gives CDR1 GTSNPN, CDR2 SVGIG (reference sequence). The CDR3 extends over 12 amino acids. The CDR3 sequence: CAWKGGAETQYF. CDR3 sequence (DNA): TGTGCCTGGAAAGGGGGCGCGGAGACCCAGTACTTC.

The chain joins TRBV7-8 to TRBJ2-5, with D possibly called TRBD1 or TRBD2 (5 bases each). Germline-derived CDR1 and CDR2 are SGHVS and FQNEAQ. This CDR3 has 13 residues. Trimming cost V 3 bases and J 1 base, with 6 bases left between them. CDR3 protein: CASSFGGQETQYF. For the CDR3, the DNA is TGTGCCAGCAGCTTTGGGGGCCAAGAGACCCAGTACTTC.

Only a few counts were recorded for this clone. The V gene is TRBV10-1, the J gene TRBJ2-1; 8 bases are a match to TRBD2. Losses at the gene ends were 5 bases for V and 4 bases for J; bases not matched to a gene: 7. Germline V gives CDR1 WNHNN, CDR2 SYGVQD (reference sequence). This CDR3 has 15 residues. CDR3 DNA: TGCGCCAGCAGTCCACCGGGACTAGGATACAATGAGCAGTTCTTC. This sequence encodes CASSPPGLGYNEQFF.

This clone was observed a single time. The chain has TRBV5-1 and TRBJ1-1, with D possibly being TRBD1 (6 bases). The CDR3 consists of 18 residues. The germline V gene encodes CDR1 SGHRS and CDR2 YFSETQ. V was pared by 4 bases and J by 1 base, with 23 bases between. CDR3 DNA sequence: TGCGCCAGCAGCGCCCGGGACAAGGGTTCGTCATGGAACACTGAAGCTTTCTTT. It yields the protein CASSARDKGSSWNTEAFF.

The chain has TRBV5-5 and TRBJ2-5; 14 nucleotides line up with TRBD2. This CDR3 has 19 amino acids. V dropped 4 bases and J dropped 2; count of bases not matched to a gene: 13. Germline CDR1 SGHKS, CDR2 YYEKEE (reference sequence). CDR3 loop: CASSTLGTSGGVGQETQYF. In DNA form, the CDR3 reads TGTGCCAGCAGCACCTTGGGGACTAGCGGGGGAGTGGGGCAAGAGACCCAGTACTTC.

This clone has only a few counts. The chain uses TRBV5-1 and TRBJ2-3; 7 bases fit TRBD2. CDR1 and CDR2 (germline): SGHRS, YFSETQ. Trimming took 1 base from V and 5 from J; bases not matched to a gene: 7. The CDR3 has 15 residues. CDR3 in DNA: TGCGCCAGCAGCTTGCAGGCGGGAGAGGTAGATACGCAGTATTTT. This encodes CASSLQAGEVDTQYF.

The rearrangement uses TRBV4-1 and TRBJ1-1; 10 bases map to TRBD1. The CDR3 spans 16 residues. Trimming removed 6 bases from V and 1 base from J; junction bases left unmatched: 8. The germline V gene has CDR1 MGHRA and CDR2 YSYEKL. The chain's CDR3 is CASRRGQGVANTEAFF. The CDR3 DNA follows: TGCGCCAGCAGACGCGGACAGGGGGTTGCGAACACTGAAGCTTTCTTT.

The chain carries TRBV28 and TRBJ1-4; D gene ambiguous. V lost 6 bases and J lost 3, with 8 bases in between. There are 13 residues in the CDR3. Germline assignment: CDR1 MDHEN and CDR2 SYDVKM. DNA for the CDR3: TGTGCCAGCAGGAGGGCTTCTAATGAAAAACTGTTTTTT. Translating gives CASRRASNEKLFF. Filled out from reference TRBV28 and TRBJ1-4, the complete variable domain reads DVKVTQSSRYLVKRTGEKVFLECVQDMDHENMFWYRQDPGLGLRLIYFSYDVKMKEKGDIPEGYSVSREKKERFSLILESASTNQTSMYLCASRRASNEKLFFGSGTQLSVL.

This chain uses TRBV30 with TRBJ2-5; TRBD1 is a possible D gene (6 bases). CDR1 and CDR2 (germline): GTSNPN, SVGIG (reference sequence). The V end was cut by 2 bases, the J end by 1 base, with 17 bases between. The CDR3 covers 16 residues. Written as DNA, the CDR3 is TGTGCCTGGAGTTTGGCGGGCAGGGGAGTCCAAGAGACCCAGTACTTC. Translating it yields CAWSLAGRGVQETQYF.

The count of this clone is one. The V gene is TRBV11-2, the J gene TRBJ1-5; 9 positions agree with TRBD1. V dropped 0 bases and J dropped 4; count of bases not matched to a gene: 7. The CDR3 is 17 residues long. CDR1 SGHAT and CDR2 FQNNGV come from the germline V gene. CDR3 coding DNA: TGTGCCAGCAGCTTAGATATGGACAGGGGCCGGAATCAGCCCCAGCATTTT. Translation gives CASSLDMDRGRNQPQHF.

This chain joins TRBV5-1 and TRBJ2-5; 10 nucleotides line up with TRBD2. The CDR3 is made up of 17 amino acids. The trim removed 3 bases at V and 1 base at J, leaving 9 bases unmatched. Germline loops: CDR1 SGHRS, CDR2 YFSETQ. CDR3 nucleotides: TGCGCCAGCAGCTGGACGACTAGCGGGCTCTTCCAAGAGACCCAGTACTTC. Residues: CASSWTTSGLFQETQYF.

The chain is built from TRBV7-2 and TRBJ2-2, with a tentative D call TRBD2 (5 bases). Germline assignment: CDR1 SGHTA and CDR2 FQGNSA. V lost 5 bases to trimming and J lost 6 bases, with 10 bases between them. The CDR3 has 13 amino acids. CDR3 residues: CASSPDLPGELFF. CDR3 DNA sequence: TGTGCCAGCAGCCCGGACTTACCCGGGGAGCTGTTTTTT.

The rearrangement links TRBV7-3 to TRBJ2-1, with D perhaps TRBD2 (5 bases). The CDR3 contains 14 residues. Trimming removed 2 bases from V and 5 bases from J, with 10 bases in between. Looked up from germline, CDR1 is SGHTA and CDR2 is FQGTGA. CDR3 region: CASSLSSGNNEQFF. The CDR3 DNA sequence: TGTGCCAGCAGCTTATCCAGCGGCAACAATGAGCAGTTCTTC.

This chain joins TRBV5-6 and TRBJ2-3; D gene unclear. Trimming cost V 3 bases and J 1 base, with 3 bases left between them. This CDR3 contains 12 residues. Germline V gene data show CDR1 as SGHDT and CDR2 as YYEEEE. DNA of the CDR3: TGTGCCAGCAGCTCCGGCACAGATACGCAGTATTTT. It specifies CASSSGTDTQYF.